The 28 T cell receptor beta chains listed next were all sequenced from one sample in a study of blood T cell repertoires in COVID-19. This table comes from immunoSEQ multiplex PCR, and its TCRdb copy is limited to in-frame clones, with some not included. The data hold approximately 110,000 clones, with almost 90% observed a single time. The sequencing sample was made of peripheral blood. The receptor source for this set is a woman aged 45 to 65 with active or convalescent COVID-19.

The gene calls are TRBV7-3 and TRBJ2-3; 7 positions agree with TRBD1. Germline lookup yields CDR1 SGHTA and CDR2 FQGTGA. V was pared by 2 bases and J by 4 bases, with 3 bases of the junction left unmatched. This CDR3 comprises 14 residues. The CDR3 here is CASSLRGGADTQYF. For the CDR3, the DNA is TGTGCCAGCAGCTTACGAGGGGGCGCAGATACGCAGTATTTT.

The chain employs TRBV6-4 and TRBJ2-1; 7 bases are shared with TRBD2. The CDR3 spans 18 residues. In germline, CDR1 is MRHNA, CDR2 SNTAGT. The ends lost 0 bases at V and 8 bases at J; junction bases unmatched: 16. CDR3 coding DNA: TGTGCCAGCAGTGACTCGAAGGTAAACGCGGGAGTTGTTGATGAGCAGTTCTTC. Its translation: CASSDSKVNAGVVDEQFF.

The chain recombines TRBV3-1 (or the pseudogene TRBV3-2) with TRBJ2-1; D not resolved. This CDR3 region has 12 residues. Germline CDR1 reads LGHDT; CDR2 reads YNNKEL (reference sequence). V was pared by 2 bases and J by 8 bases, with 7 bases between. The CDR3 region is CASSQTRDEQFF. The CDR3 DNA sequence: TGTGCCAGCAGCCAAACTCGGGATGAGCAGTTCTTC.

The genes are TRBV9 and TRBJ2-1, with D possibly TRBD2 on 5 matching bases. The CDR3 has 16 amino acids. V lost 4 bases and J lost 4, with 18 bases in between. Germline V gene data show CDR1 as SGDLS and CDR2 as YYNGEE. The CDR3 DNA follows: TGTGCCAGCAGCCTCGGGCGGGCCCCTCTTTACAATGAGCAGTTCTTC. As protein: CASSLGRAPLYNEQFF.

The chain employs TRBV10-3 and TRBJ2-5; D may be TRBD2 (7 bases). V shed 10 bases and J shed 5 bases, with 23 bases lying between them. CDR3 size: 15 residues. The germline gives CDR1 ENHRY, CDR2 SYGVKD. The CDR3 reads CANWGAQRGWETQYF. CDR3 in DNA: TGTGCCAATTGGGGGGCCCAGCGGGGATGGGAGACCCAGTACTTC.

The rearrangement joins TRBV13 to TRBJ2-7; D gene uncertain. The germline V gene encodes CDR1 PRHDT and CDR2 FYEKMQ (reference sequence). The CDR3 consists of 13 residues. Between the trimmed V and J ends, which lost 0 bases and 3 bases, there was a span of 6 bases. The CDR3 nucleotides read TGTGCCAGCAGCTTAGGCCGGAGCTACGAGCAGTACTTC. Protein sequence: CASSLGRSYEQYF.

The J gene is TRBJ2-1, the V gene TRBV5-1; 10 nucleotides line up with TRBD2. V dropped 0 bases and J dropped 6; count of bases not matched to a gene: 3. CDR1 SGHRS and CDR2 YFSETQ come from the germline V gene. The CDR3 contains 15 residues. CDR3 sequence reads: CASSLASGSTNEQFF. The CDR3 region has the DNA TGCGCCAGCAGCTTGGCTAGCGGGAGTACCAATGAGCAGTTCTTC. The full variable domain, completed using reference TRBV5-1 and TRBJ2-1, is KAGVTQTPRYLIKTRGQQVTLSCSPISGHRSVSWYQQTPGQGLQFLFEYFSETQRNKGNFPGRFSGRQFSNSRSEMNVSTLELGDSALYLCASSLASGSTNEQFFGPGTRLTVL.

The J gene is TRBJ2-1, the V gene TRBV28, with 8 bases identical to TRBD1. Germline V lookup: CDR1 MDHEN, CDR2 SYDVKM. Losses at the gene ends were 4 bases for V and 12 bases for J; bases not matched to a gene: 11. This CDR3 has 14 amino acids. CDR3 sequence (DNA): TGTGCCAGCAGTTATCCCCTTACCGGGACAGGGCAGTTCTTC. It is translated as CASSYPLTGTGQFF.

This clone has a single count. This sequence joins TRBV3-1 (or the pseudogene TRBV3-2) and TRBJ2-2; 12 bases align to TRBD2. V gave up 7 bases and J gave up 8 bases; unmatched junction bases: 8. Germline CDR1 is LGHDT and CDR2 is YNNKEL (reference sequence). The CDR3 is 15 amino acids. The CDR3 is CASTRLAGALGELFF. DNA of the CDR3: TGTGCCAGCACCCGACTAGCGGGAGCTTTGGGGGAGCTGTTTTTT.

There are a few counts of this clone. The chain employs TRBV6-2 or TRBV6-3 and TRBJ1-1, with D unclear. Germline loops: CDR1 MNHEY, CDR2 SVGEGT. This CDR3 spans 14 amino acids. Trimming took 5 bases from V and 8 from J, leaving 18 bases between them. This CDR3 is CASSPVVPSYEAFF. The CDR3 DNA follows: TGTGCCAGCAGTCCCGTAGTACCCTCCTACGAAGCTTTCTTT.

V is TRBV7-3 and J is TRBJ2-3, with D perhaps matching TRBD1 (5 bases). V was pared by 2 bases and J by 2 bases, with 11 bases between. Germline assignment: CDR1 SGHTA and CDR2 FQGTGA. The CDR3 covers 15 residues. The CDR3 loop reads CASSLLGPVTDTQYF. CDR3 sequence (DNA): TGTGCCAGCAGCTTATTGGGGCCAGTCACAGATACGCAGTATTTT.

The chain uses TRBV24-1 and TRBJ2-1, with D perhaps matching TRBD1 (6 bases). The germline V and J ends were trimmed by 5 bases and 2 bases, with 12 bases remaining between them. This CDR3 contains 15 residues. Germline values: CDR1 KGHDR, CDR2 SFDVKD. CDR3 DNA sequence: TGTGCCACCAGTGGACTGGACAGAGCCTACAATGAGCAGTTCTTC. This sequence encodes CATSGLDRAYNEQFF.

This clone came up once. The genes are TRBV18 and TRBJ2-1, with TRBD2 matching 10 bases. Trimming cost V 3 bases and J 3 bases; bases outside gene matches: 11. Germline lookup yields CDR1 KGHSH and CDR2 LQKENI. The CDR3 runs to 18 residues. CDR3 DNA: TGTGCCAGCTCACCCGTCCTGAGTAGCGGGAGGTACTACAATGAGCAGTTCTTC. This codes for CASSPVLSSGRYYNEQFF.

CDR3 nucleotides: TGCAGCGCCGAGGGGGGGCCGGACACTGAAGCTTTCTTT. Translation gives CSAEGGPDTEAFF. The genes are TRBV29-1 and TRBJ1-1, with D perhaps TRBD1 (6 bases). V was clipped by 7 bases and J by 3 bases, with 15 bases between them. The CDR3 loop spans 13 amino acids. The V gene's germline CDR1 is SQVTM and CDR2 ANQGSEA.

The chain combines TRBV15 with TRBJ1-4; D is unclear. The CDR3 is 15 amino acids. Germline values: CDR1 LNHNV, CDR2 YYDKDF (reference sequence). Trimming removed 0 bases from V and 4 bases from J, with 9 bases in between. CDR3 DNA: TGTGCCACCAGCAGAGATTCGGGGTTTAATGAAAAACTGTTTTTT. Its translation is CATSRDSGFNEKLFF. Looking up the rest from reference TRBV15 and TRBJ1-4 gives the full variable domain: DAMVIQNPRYQVTQFGKPVTLSCSQTLNHNVMYWYQQKSSQAPKLLFHYYDKDFNNEADTPDNFQSRRPNTSFCFLDIRSPGLGDTAMYLCATSRDSGFNEKLFFGSGTQLSVL.

The chain recombines TRBV7-2 with TRBJ2-3; TRBD1 agrees at 9 bases. This CDR3 has 15 amino acids. Germline trimming cut 5 bases from V and 3 bases from J; bases unmatched to any gene: 6. Germline values: CDR1 SGHTA, CDR2 FQGNSA. The CDR3 bases are TGTGCCAGCAGCCCGTACAGGGGGCGAACAGATACGCAGTATTTT. Translated, it gives CASSPYRGRTDTQYF.

V usage is TRBV18 and J usage is TRBJ2-4; the D gene is possibly TRBD1 (6 bases). V gave up 5 bases and J gave up 5 bases, with 13 bases separating them. Germline CDR1 KGHSH, CDR2 LQKENI. This CDR3 region has 14 residues. As DNA, the CDR3 is TGTGCCAGCTCAGCAGACAGGTTGCAAAACATTCAGTACTTC. It yields the protein CASSADRLQNIQYF.

The J gene is TRBJ1-1, the V gene TRBV7-2, with 8 positions matching TRBD1. Trimming took 4 bases from V and 0 from J; bases not matched to a gene: 7. Germline lookup yields CDR1 SGHTA and CDR2 FQGNSA. The CDR3 covers 16 residues. CDR3 sequence reads: CASSYGQGGLNTEAFF. CDR3 DNA: TGTGCCAGCAGCTACGGACAGGGAGGGTTGAACACTGAAGCTTTCTTT.

This clone appeared a single time. The chain is built from TRBV24-1 and TRBJ2-1; no clear D. The CDR3 covers 11 residues. V lost 7 bases and J 4 bases, leaving 4 bases between the germline ends. CDR1 is KGHDR and CDR2 is SFDVKD in the germline V gene. CDR3 amino acids: CATSTYNEQFF. CDR3 bases: TGTGCCACCAGCACTTACAATGAGCAGTTCTTC.

The chain combines TRBV11-3 with TRBJ1-3, with D possibly matching TRBD1 (5 bases). The CDR3 loop spans 13 amino acids. V lost 4 bases and J lost 8, with 12 bases in between. The germline V gene has CDR1 SGHNT and CDR2 YENEEA. CDR3 sequence (DNA): TGTGCCAGCAGCTCCGGGACTCGGGACACCATATATTTT. Its translation is CASSSGTRDTIYF.

V usage is TRBV28 and J usage is TRBJ2-7; D unresolved. CDR3 size: 11 residues. The germline CDR1 and CDR2 sequences are MDHEN and SYDVKM. The V and J ends lost 6 bases and 4 bases respectively, with 7 bases between them. This CDR3 reads CASSTTYEQYF. CDR3 nucleotide sequence: TGTGCCAGCAGCACCACTTACGAGCAGTACTTC. Filled out from reference TRBV28 and TRBJ2-7, the complete variable domain reads DVKVTQSSRYLVKRTGEKVFLECVQDMDHENMFWYRQDPGLGLRLIYFSYDVKMKEKGDIPEGYSVSREKKERFSLILESASTNQTSMYLCASSTTYEQYFGPGTRLTVT.

J is TRBJ2-1 and V is TRBV6-2 or TRBV6-3; 8 bases agree with TRBD2. The CDR3 runs to 17 residues. CDR1 and CDR2 (germline): MNHEY, SVGEGT. Germline trimming cut 5 bases from V and 9 bases from J; bases unmatched to any gene: 18. CDR3 protein: CASSRNPPGGPMGEQFF. CDR3 nucleotides: TGTGCCAGCAGTCGCAACCCCCCGGGAGGGCCGATGGGTGAGCAGTTCTTC.

V usage is TRBV6-2 or TRBV6-3 and J usage is TRBJ2-1; 11 nucleotides match TRBD2. The V segment lost 0 bases and the J segment 13 bases; nucleotides outside the gene matches: 5. Looked up from germline, CDR1 is MNHEY and CDR2 is SVGEGT. The CDR3 totals 14 residues. CDR3 sequence reads: CASSYSGLAGGQFF. The CDR3 coding sequence is TGTGCCAGCAGTTACTCGGGCCTAGCGGGAGGACAGTTCTTC.

The chain has TRBV2 and TRBJ1-6; the match to TRBD1 covers 7 bases. V lost 6 bases and J lost 6; bases outside the gene matches: 5. Germline CDR1 and CDR2: SNHLY and FYNNEI. This CDR3 region has 14 residues. The CDR3 protein is CASRGTEFNSPLHF. DNA for the CDR3: TGTGCCAGCAGAGGGACAGAATTTAATTCACCCCTCCACTTT.

The gene calls are TRBV9 and TRBJ2-2; 11 nucleotides agree with TRBD2. The CDR3 length is 14 residues. Unmatched junction bases numbered 1, after V lost 6 bases and J lost 3 bases. The germline gives CDR1 SGDLS, CDR2 YYNGEE. The CDR3 DNA follows: TGTGCCAGCAAGGGACTAGCGGACACCGGGGAGCTGTTTTTT. It specifies CASKGLADTGELFF.

For the CDR3, the DNA is TGTGCCAGCAAGGGGGTAGAGACCCAGTACTTC. It codes for CASKGVETQYF. The chain recombines TRBV12-3 or TRBV12-4 with TRBJ2-5; D perhaps matches TRBD1 (6 bases). The CDR3 loop spans 11 amino acids. Trimming took 7 bases from V and 4 from J, leaving 7 bases between them.

The J gene is TRBJ1-4, the V gene TRBV4-2, with D possibly matching TRBD1 (5 bases). The CDR3 length is 15 residues. CDR1 is LGHNA, CDR2 YNFKEQ, per germline. The V gene lost 4 bases and the J gene lost 7 bases, with 16 bases spanning the gap. CDR3 nucleotide sequence: TGTGCCAGCAGCCCCACCCCCGGCAGGGCTGAAAAACTGTTTTTT. Its translation is CASSPTPGRAEKLFF.

This chain joins TRBV3-1 (or the pseudogene TRBV3-2) and TRBJ2-1; TRBD1 is a possible D gene (6 bases). The CDR3 is 17 residues long. The germline CDR1 and CDR2 sequences are LGHDT and YNNKEL (reference sequence). Trimming left V 5 bases short and J 0 bases short, with 17 bases between. The CDR3 sequence: CASSSSSRGGSYNEQFF. CDR3 nucleotide sequence: TGTGCCAGCAGCTCAAGCTCCAGGGGTGGCTCCTACAATGAGCAGTTCTTC.